This entry lists 31 T cell receptor beta chains sequenced from one sample in a study of cytomegalovirus exposure and HLA in healthy donors. A multiplex PCR was run with 60 Vbeta primers and 13 Jbeta primers. The data were produced by immunoSEQ multiplex PCR, yet TCRdb's version contains in-frame clones alone and is incomplete. The sample contains around 110,000 clones, 60% to 85% of which appear only once. Sequenced input: PBMCs. The receptors were sampled from a woman aged 18 to 35 in good health and CMV-seronegative.

The chain links TRBV5-1 to TRBJ2-1, with D maybe TRBD1 (6 bases). The CDR3 length is 15 residues. The V end was cut by 4 bases, the J end by 7 bases, with 18 bases between. Germline V CDR1 and CDR2: SGHRS, YFSETQ. The CDR3 coding sequence is TGCGCCAGCAGCCAACCCAGGACAGCTTTGAATGAGCAGTTCTTC. Translation: CASSQPRTALNEQFF.

In the case of this clone: The sample holds other DNA sequences that translate to the same CDR3. The rearrangement links TRBV28 to TRBJ1-1; tentatively, D is TRBD1 (6 bases). V lost 6 bases, J lost 4 bases, and 9 bases lay in between. Germline-derived CDR1 and CDR2 are MDHEN and SYDVKM. The CDR3 covers 12 residues. Here the CDR3 reads CASRTGGTEAFF. The CDR3 coding sequence is TGTGCCAGCAGGACAGGCGGCACTGAAGCTTTCTTT.

This clone was detected a few times. The J gene is TRBJ1-1, the V gene TRBV29-1; D not certain. Germline assignment: CDR1 SQVTM and CDR2 ANQGSEA. CDR3 length equals 13 residues. Trimming pared 6 bases from V and 0 bases from J, leaving 11 bases between. CDR3 region: CSVSRPLNTEAFF. The CDR3 DNA sequence: TGCAGCGTCAGCAGGCCATTGAACACTGAAGCTTTCTTT.

This clone counts as medium-sized. This rearrangement joins TRBV6-1 to TRBJ2-3, with D hard to call. The V end was cut by 5 bases, the J end by 3 bases, with 15 bases between. The CDR3 contains 15 residues. Germline loops: CDR1 MNHNS, CDR2 SASEGT. The CDR3 nucleotides read TGTGCCAGCAGTAGCCCTTCCAGGCCTACAGATACGCAGTATTTT. This encodes CASSSPSRPTDTQYF.

This clone was counted a few times. The V gene is TRBV5-1, the J gene TRBJ2-5; D call uncertain. Trimming removed 0 bases at V and 2 bases at J, with 2 bases between. In germline, CDR1 is SGHRS, CDR2 YFSETQ. This CDR3 contains 12 residues. For the CDR3, the DNA is TGCGCCAGCAGCTTGGTACAAGAGACCCAGTACTTC. Translation: CASSLVQETQYF.

This chain joins TRBV4-2 and TRBJ2-1, with TRBD2 matching over 11 bases. V lost 0 bases to trimming and J lost 4 bases; unmatched junction nucleotides: 2. Germline loops: CDR1 LGHNA, CDR2 YNFKEQ. The length of the CDR3 is 16 residues. CDR3 protein: CASSQELAGAYNEQFF. CDR3 nucleotide sequence: TGTGCCAGCAGCCAAGAACTAGCGGGGGCGTACAATGAGCAGTTCTTC.

This clone occurred once. This chain joins TRBV5-1 and TRBJ1-4; D may be TRBD1 (6 bases). Germline loops: CDR1 SGHRS, CDR2 YFSETQ. This CDR3 is 14 amino acids long. V was shortened by 1 base and J by 5 bases, with 9 bases between the two germline ends. The CDR3 DNA is TGCGCCAGCAGCTTGACGCAGGGGAATGAAAAACTGTTTTTT. Encoded protein: CASSLTQGNEKLFF. The full variable domain, its missing parts supplied by reference TRBV5-1 and TRBJ1-4, is KAGVTQTPRYLIKTRGQQVTLSCSPISGHRSVSWYQQTPGQGLQFLFEYFSETQRNKGNFPGRFSGRQFSNSRSEMNVSTLELGDSALYLCASSLTQGNEKLFFGSGTQLSVL.

V usage is TRBV30 and J usage is TRBJ2-1; D may be TRBD2 (5 bases). From germline, CDR1 is GTSNPN and CDR2 SVGIG (reference sequence). Trimming left V 1 base short and J 0 bases short, with 16 bases between. This CDR3 has 17 residues. The CDR3 bases are TGTGCCTGGAGTGCCGTCCGGACTTTTAGCTCCTACAATGAGCAGTTCTTC. The encoded protein is CAWSAVRTFSSYNEQFF. Complete variable domain (other parts from reference TRBV30 and TRBJ2-1): SQTIHQWPATLVQPVGSPLSLECTVEGTSNPNLYWYRQAAGRGLQLLFYSVGIGQISSEVPQNLSASRPQDRQFILSSKKLLLSDSGFYLCAWSAVRTFSSYNEQFFGPGTRLTVL.

J is TRBJ2-3 and V is TRBV5-4; 9 bases agree with TRBD2. Germline trimming cut 4 bases from V and 5 bases from J; bases unmatched to any gene: 11. The CDR3 is made up of 16 amino acids. In germline, CDR1 is SGHNT, CDR2 YYREEE (reference sequence). The CDR3 nucleotides are TGTGCCAGCAGCCTACAGGCGGGGGGGCCGAGAGATACGCAGTATTTT. Its translation is CASSLQAGGPRDTQYF.

The rearrangement joins TRBV6-5 to TRBJ2-7, with 9 bases fitting TRBD1. Looked up from germline, CDR1 is MNHEY and CDR2 is SVGAGI. Trimming cost V 0 bases and J 3 bases; bases outside gene matches: 3. The CDR3 is 15 amino acids. The CDR3 nucleotides are TGTGCCAGCAGTTACTCTAGACAGGGGGTCTACGAGCAGTACTTC. The encoded protein is CASSYSRQGVYEQYF.

The chain combines TRBV7-9 with TRBJ2-7; 9 bases fit TRBD2. Germline V lookup: CDR1 SEHNR, CDR2 FQNEAQ (reference sequence). The V and J ends lost 4 bases and 4 bases, in that order; junction bases with no gene match: 17. The CDR3 runs to 18 residues. CDR3 nucleotides: TGTGCCAGCAGCTCAAGCGATGATCTAGCGGGGAACCGGTACGAGCAGTACTTC. Residues: CASSSSDDLAGNRYEQYF. Using reference TRBV7-9 and TRBJ2-7 for the parts outside the CDR3, the full variable domain is DTGVSQNPRHKITKRGQNVTFRCDPISEHNRLYWYRQTLGQGPEFLTYFQNEAQLEKSRLLSDRFSAERPKGSFSTLEIQRTEQGDSAMYLCASSSSDDLAGNRYEQYFGPGTRLTVT.

This chain joins TRBV19 and TRBJ2-5, with D possibly TRBD2 on 7 matching bases. Trimming pared 4 bases from V and 1 base from J, leaving 10 bases between. Germline CDR1 LNHDA, CDR2 SQIVND (reference sequence). CDR3 length equals 14 residues. DNA of the CDR3: TGTGCCAGTAGTAGCGGGGGCCTCCAAGAGACCCAGTACTTC. As protein: CASSSGGLQETQYF.

V usage is TRBV28 and J usage is TRBJ1-1, with TRBD1 identical over 10 bases. This CDR3 spans 15 amino acids. V lost 5 bases and J lost 3; bases outside the gene matches: 6. Germline CDR1 reads MDHEN; CDR2 reads SYDVKM. The CDR3 nucleotides are TGTGCCAGCAGTAGACAGGGGGCGCAGGACACTGAAGCTTTCTTT. This translates into CASSRQGAQDTEAFF.

The chain employs TRBV25-1 and TRBJ2-1; 7 bases are a match to TRBD2. The CDR3 has 16 amino acids. CDR1 is MGHDK, CDR2 SYGVNS, per germline. After removal of 1 base from V and 2 bases from J, the junction contained 5 bases not matched to a gene. The CDR3 reads CASSESWRGTYNEQFF. The DNA of the CDR3 is TGTGCCAGCAGTGAATCGTGGCGGGGGACCTACAATGAGCAGTTCTTC.

Only one count was recorded for this clone. This chain uses TRBV5-4 with TRBJ2-7, with D possibly being TRBD2 (5 bases). The V and J ends lost 2 bases and 2 bases respectively, with 14 bases between them. CDR3 length: 15 residues. CDR1 is SGHNT, CDR2 YYREEE, per germline (reference sequence). The CDR3 DNA reads as TGTGCCAGCAGCTTATCGGGAAGAATTGCCTACGAGCAGTACTTC. The encoded protein is CASSLSGRIAYEQYF.

The rearrangement links TRBV30 to TRBJ2-3, with D possibly being TRBD1 (6 bases). The CDR3 loop spans 12 amino acids. Germline V gene lookup returns CDR1 GTSNPN and CDR2 SVGIG (reference sequence). The V end lost 5 bases, the J end lost 6 bases, and 12 bases lay between the germline ends. This CDR3 reads CAWRSTGDTQYF. CDR3 DNA sequence: TGTGCCTGGCGATCGACAGGCGATACGCAGTATTTT.

This chain uses TRBV5-1 with TRBJ1-5; D is unclear. Deletions cut 0 bases from V and 6 bases from J, with 10 bases between. Germline CDR1 reads SGHRS; CDR2 reads YFSETQ. The CDR3 runs to 14 residues. The CDR3 sequence: CASSLVEGSQPQHF. The DNA of the CDR3 is TGCGCCAGCAGCTTGGTGGAGGGCAGTCAGCCCCAGCATTTT.

This rearrangement joins TRBV5-6 to TRBJ1-1; D gene ambiguous. The V end was cut by 3 bases, the J end by 9 bases, with 15 bases between. Germline values: CDR1 SGHDT, CDR2 YYEEEE. The CDR3 loop spans 13 amino acids. The CDR3 reads CASSSLGSTQAFF. The CDR3 bases are TGTGCCAGCAGCTCATTAGGGAGTACCCAAGCTTTCTTT.

V gene TRBV11-1 combines with J gene TRBJ2-1; TRBD1 aligns across 8 bases. The ends lost 1 base at V and 4 bases at J; junction bases unmatched: 3. The CDR3 length is 15 residues. Germline V gene sequence: CDR1 SGHAT, CDR2 FQDESV (reference sequence). CDR3 in DNA: TGTGCCAGCAGCTTAGGACAGGGGAATTACAATGAGCAGTTCTTC. Its protein is CASSLGQGNYNEQFF.

This clone was counted between two and nine times. This chain links TRBV6-5 with TRBJ2-7; 11 nucleotides line up with TRBD2. Losses at the gene ends were 2 bases for V and 6 bases for J; bases not matched to a gene: 3. Germline CDR1 MNHEY, CDR2 SVGAGI. This CDR3 has 14 amino acids. Here the CDR3 reads CASSYETSGVEQYF. As DNA, the CDR3 is TGTGCCAGCAGTTACGAGACTAGCGGGGTCGAGCAGTACTTC.

The chain recombines TRBV29-1 with TRBJ2-7; TRBD1 might be the D (6 bases). With 6 bases removed from V and 3 bases from J, the gap between germline ends came to 12 bases. CDR3 length: 12 residues. CDR1 and CDR2 from the germline V gene are SQVTM and ANQGSEA. CDR3 loop: CSVVPRGYEQYF. The DNA of the CDR3 is TGCAGCGTCGTACCCAGGGGCTACGAGCAGTACTTC.

This rearrangement joins TRBV7-2 to TRBJ2-1; 9 nucleotides line up with TRBD2. Trimming removed 1 base from V and 5 bases from J; junction bases left unmatched: 3. The CDR3 totals 15 residues. Germline V gives CDR1 SGHTA, CDR2 FQGNSA. In DNA, the CDR3 is TGTGCCAGCAGCTTAGAGGTAGCGGGGGACAATGAGCAGTTCTTC. Its protein product is CASSLEVAGDNEQFF. The entire variable domain, with the rest obtained from reference TRBV7-2 and TRBJ2-1, is as follows: GAGVSQSPSNKVTEKGKDVELRCDPISGHTALYWYRQSLGQGLEFLIYFQGNSAPDKSGLPSDRFSAERTGGSVSTLTIQRTQQEDSAVYLCASSLEVAGDNEQFFGPGTRLTVL.

In this sample, this clone turned up once. The chain links TRBV30 to TRBJ2-5; D is perhaps TRBD1 (6 bases). From germline, CDR1 is GTSNPN and CDR2 SVGIG (reference sequence). Trimming cost V 1 base and J 2 bases, with 8 bases left between them. The CDR3 totals 13 residues. The CDR3 DNA follows: TGTGCCTGGAGTGGCGGACAGCAAGAGACCCAGTACTTC. Translating gives CAWSGGQQETQYF.

The chain has TRBV6-1 and TRBJ2-4; TRBD2 matches at 12 bases. Looked up from germline, CDR1 is MNHNS and CDR2 is SASEGT. After removal of 2 bases from V and 1 base from J, the junction contained 3 bases not matched to a gene. The CDR3 is made up of 17 amino acids. The CDR3 loop is CASSERLAGVAKNIQYF. The CDR3, as DNA: TGTGCCAGCAGTGAAAGACTAGCGGGGGTGGCCAAAAACATTCAGTACTTC.

The rearrangement uses TRBV9 and TRBJ1-4, with unresolved D. V dropped 0 bases and J dropped 5 bases, with 14 bases sitting between them. Germline V gene lookup returns CDR1 SGDLS and CDR2 YYNGEE. This CDR3 has 16 amino acids. Here the CDR3 DNA reads TGTGCCAGCAGCGTAGGTGGAGAGGGAATGAATGAAAAACTGTTTTTT. This sequence encodes CASSVGGEGMNEKLFF.

J is TRBJ1-4 and V is TRBV6-1, with D possibly being TRBD1 (6 bases). The germline V gene encodes CDR1 MNHNS and CDR2 SASEGT. V was cut by 8 bases and J by 6 bases, with 10 bases left in between. The CDR3 runs 12 residues. CDR3 loop: CASGGVDEKLFF. CDR3 sequence (DNA): TGTGCCAGCGGGGGCGTCGATGAAAAACTGTTTTTT.

The V call is TRBV25-1, the J call TRBJ1-1, with D possibly being TRBD1 (5 bases). This CDR3 is built from 14 residues. Germline loops: CDR1 MGHDK, CDR2 SYGVNS. Deletions cut 6 bases from V and 3 bases from J, with 14 bases between. Here the CDR3 DNA reads TGTGCCAGCAGCCCTTTTGGGGCATACACTGAAGCTTTCTTT. This encodes CASSPFGAYTEAFF.

This clone appeared once. CDR3 region: CASSPLGGDNSPLHF. Written as DNA, the CDR3 is TGTGCCAGCTCACCACTCGGAGGGGATAATTCACCCCTCCACTTT. The gene calls are TRBV18 and TRBJ1-6, with D possibly TRBD1 on 5 matching bases. V was trimmed by 1 base and J by 5 bases, leaving 9 bases between them. The CDR3 consists of 15 residues. Germline V gives CDR1 KGHSH, CDR2 LQKENI. The full variable domain, in which reference TRBV18 and TRBJ1-6 provide the parts outside the CDR3, is NAGVMQNPRHLVRRRGQEARLRCSPMKGHSHVYWYRQLPEEGLKFMVYLQKENIIDESGMPKERFSAEFPKEGPSILRIQQVVRGDSAAYFCASSPLGGDNSPLHFGNGTRLTVT.

This clone was counted a few times. This chain connects TRBV6-1 to TRBJ2-7, with a tentative D call TRBD1 (6 bases). Germline CDR1 and CDR2: MNHNS and SASEGT. V lost 4 bases, J lost 0 bases, and 16 bases lay in between. The CDR3 length is 16 residues. The CDR3: CASSGPGQTISYEQYF. CDR3 DNA: TGTGCCAGCAGTGGGCCGGGACAAACAATCTCCTACGAGCAGTACTTC.

The chain employs TRBV5-1 and TRBJ2-2; perhaps TRBD1 as D (6 bases). Germline CDR1 and CDR2: SGHRS and YFSETQ. The CDR3 totals 14 residues. The V and J ends lost 7 bases and 4 bases respectively, with 14 bases between them. The CDR3 region is CASSVGGRTGELFF. CDR3 DNA sequence: TGCGCCAGCTCAGTAGGGGGTCGCACCGGGGAGCTGTTTTTT.

This clone was counted once. The V gene is TRBV2, the J gene TRBJ1-3, with unresolved D. Germline V lookup: CDR1 SNHLY, CDR2 FYNNEI. The CDR3 is 15 amino acids. V gave up 3 bases and J gave up 0 bases, with 9 bases separating them. The CDR3 is CASSDPVLSGNTIYF. Here the CDR3 DNA reads TGTGCCAGCAGTGACCCGGTTCTCTCTGGAAACACCATATATTTT.